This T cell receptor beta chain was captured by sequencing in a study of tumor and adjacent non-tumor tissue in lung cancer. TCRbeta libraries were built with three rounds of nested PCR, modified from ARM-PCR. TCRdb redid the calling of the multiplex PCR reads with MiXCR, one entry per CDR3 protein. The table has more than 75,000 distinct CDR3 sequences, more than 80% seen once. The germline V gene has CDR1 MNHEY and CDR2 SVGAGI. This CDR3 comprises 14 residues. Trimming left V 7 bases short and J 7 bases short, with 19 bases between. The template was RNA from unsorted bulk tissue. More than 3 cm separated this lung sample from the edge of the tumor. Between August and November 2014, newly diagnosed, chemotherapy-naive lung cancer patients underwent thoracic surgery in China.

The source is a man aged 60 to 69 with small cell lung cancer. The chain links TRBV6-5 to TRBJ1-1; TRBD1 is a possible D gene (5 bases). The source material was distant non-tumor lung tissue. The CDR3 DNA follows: TGTGCCAGCAACTCCCAGGGAGCGGACATTGAAGCTTTCTTT. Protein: CASNSQGADIEAFF.